This entry lists 19 T cell receptor beta chains sequenced from one sample in a study of shared clonotypes between healthy human individuals (dated by TCRdb to about 2020). Library preparation used the immunoSEQ multiplex PCR assay. What TCRdb holds here is the immuneACCESS table cut down to in-frame rearrangements. Part of the clones is not present; checked against another copy, under half of the missing clones reflect an unresolved V gene, and the others are unexplained. The sample profile shows around 2,000,000 clones; roughly 95% of them were found once. 0.1% to 0.15% of the sample goes to the ten largest clones. The sequenced material came from naive CD4+ T cells sorted from blood. The cell subset or site label here, explained by the study, means: CD45RA+ positively selected. The receptor set was obtained from a man aged 18-30 years in good health.

The V gene is TRBV6-1, the J gene TRBJ2-1; D possibly corresponds to TRBD1 (6 bases). The CDR3 consists of 16 residues. Trimming cost V 1 base and J 0 bases, with 10 bases left between them. The germline CDR1 and CDR2 sequences are MNHNS and SASEGT. CDR3 loop: CASSEVGGGSYNEQFF. CDR3 sequence (DNA): TGTGCCAGCAGTGAAGTTGGGGGCGGCTCCTACAATGAGCAGTTCTTC.

The rearrangement links TRBV9 to TRBJ2-1; 9 nucleotides match TRBD2. Germline assignment: CDR1 SGDLS and CDR2 YYNGEE. CDR3 length equals 15 residues. V shed 5 bases and J 4 bases; nucleotides not matched to a gene: 7. The CDR3 loop reads CASSETSGPYNEQFF. Here the CDR3 DNA reads TGTGCCAGCAGTGAAACTAGCGGGCCTTACAATGAGCAGTTCTTC. The full variable domain, rest sourced from reference TRBV9 and TRBJ2-1, is DSGVTQTPKHLITATGQRVTLRCSPRSGDLSVYWYQQSLDQGLQFLIQYYNGEERAKGNILERFSAQQFPDLHSELNLSSLELGDSALYFCASSETSGPYNEQFFGPGTRLTVL.

The V call is TRBV5-4, the J call TRBJ1-2; TRBD1 might be the D (6 bases). CDR3 length: 16 amino acids. V was shortened by 2 bases and J by 4 bases, with 18 bases between the two germline ends. Germline V gene sequence: CDR1 SGHNT, CDR2 YYREEE (reference sequence). In DNA form, the CDR3 reads TGTGCCAGCAGCTTACCCACAGGGTTCCCTCCCTATGGCTACACCTTC. Amino acids: CASSLPTGFPPYGYTF.

About this clone: Other DNA sequences within the sample encode an identical CDR3. CDR3 sequence reads: CASSVGDSLNTEAFF. In nucleotides, the CDR3 is TGTGCCAGCAGCGTAGGGGACAGTTTGAACACTGAAGCTTTCTTT. The genes are TRBV9 and TRBJ1-1, with 7 positions matching TRBD1. Germline V CDR1 and CDR2: SGDLS, YYNGEE. Losses at the gene ends were 0 bases for V and 0 bases for J; bases not matched to a gene: 2. The CDR3 runs 15 residues.

The chain employs TRBV7-2 and TRBJ2-7, with 8 bases matching TRBD2. The CDR3 runs to 14 residues. Germline V CDR1 and CDR2: SGHTA, FQGNSA. Germline trimming cut 3 bases from V and 1 base from J; bases unmatched to any gene: 2. The CDR3 region is CASSLIAGSYEQYF. DNA for the CDR3: TGTGCCAGCAGCTTGATAGCGGGGTCCTACGAGCAGTACTTC. Filled out from reference TRBV7-2 and TRBJ2-7, the complete variable domain reads GAGVSQSPSNKVTEKGKDVELRCDPISGHTALYWYRQSLGQGLEFLIYFQGNSAPDKSGLPSDRFSAERTGGSVSTLTIQRTQQEDSAVYLCASSLIAGSYEQYFGPGTRLTVT.

The V gene is TRBV6-1, the J gene TRBJ2-7; 7 positions match TRBD2. CDR1 and CDR2 from the germline V gene are MNHNS and SASEGT. The CDR3 extends over 14 amino acids. With V trimmed by 6 bases and J by 4 bases, 9 bases remained unmatched. The CDR3 spells CASREGTIMYEQYF. The DNA for the CDR3 is TGTGCCAGCAGGGAGGGGACTATCATGTACGAGCAGTACTTC.

This rearrangement joins TRBV2 to TRBJ2-7, with a weak D call TRBD1 (6 bases). V shed 7 bases and J shed 9 bases, with 16 bases lying between them. This CDR3 contains 12 residues. Germline V gives CDR1 SNHLY, CDR2 FYNNEI. CDR3 DNA: TGTGCCAGCATTCTGTCAACAGGGCCGCAGTACTTC. It specifies CASILSTGPQYF. The full variable domain, with the rest looked up from reference TRBV2 and TRBJ2-7, is EPEVTQTPSHQVTQMGQEVILRCVPISNHLYFYWYRQILGQKVEFLVSFYNNEISEKSEIFDDQFSVERPDGSNFTLKIRSTKLEDSAMYFCASILSTGPQYFGPGTRLTVT.

A single count supports this clone. The J gene is TRBJ2-5, the V gene TRBV7-2; D is uncertain. V dropped 2 bases and J dropped 7 bases, with 5 bases sitting between them. This CDR3 region has 11 residues. The V gene's germline CDR1 is SGHTA and CDR2 FQGNSA. The CDR3 is CASSLFGTQYF. In nucleotides, the CDR3 is TGTGCCAGCAGCTTATTTGGGACCCAGTACTTC. Using reference TRBV7-2 and TRBJ2-5 for the parts outside the CDR3, the full variable domain is GAGVSQSPSNKVTEKGKDVELRCDPISGHTALYWYRQSLGQGLEFLIYFQGNSAPDKSGLPSDRFSAERTGGSVSTLTIQRTQQEDSAVYLCASSLFGTQYFGPGTRLLVL.

The chain joins TRBV4-1 to TRBJ1-3; 7 bases fit TRBD1. The germline V gene encodes CDR1 MGHRA and CDR2 YSYEKL. With V trimmed by 1 base and J by 7 bases, 4 bases remained unmatched. This CDR3 spans 14 amino acids. In DNA form, the CDR3 reads TGCGCCAGCAGCCAAGTAGACAGGGTGAACACCATATATTTT. Protein: CASSQVDRVNTIYF.

V usage is TRBV19 and J usage is TRBJ1-1, with D unclear. Per the germline V gene, CDR1 is LNHDA and CDR2 is SQIVND (reference sequence). The length of the CDR3 is 14 residues. The germline V and J ends were trimmed by 2 bases and 1 base, with 8 bases remaining between them. CDR3 protein: CASSIWRRNTEAFF. The CDR3 DNA reads TGTGCCAGTAGTATATGGCGGCGGAACACTGAAGCTTTCTTT.

CDR3 region: CASNLRADGYTF. Here the CDR3 DNA reads TGTGCCAGCAACCTGCGGGCTGATGGCTACACCTTC. This chain connects TRBV7-9 to TRBJ1-2; D unclear. V was clipped by 7 bases and J by 6 bases, with 12 bases between them. Germline CDR1 reads SEHNR; CDR2 reads FQNEAQ (reference sequence). The CDR3 spans 12 residues.

To note about this clone: One junction end does not reproduce the germline sequence, and a read error may be involved. The rearrangement links TRBV20-1 to TRBJ2-7; 10 nucleotides line up with TRBD1. This CDR3 is 11 amino acids long. Germline V lookup: CDR1 DFQATT, CDR2 SNEGSKA (reference sequence). In DNA, the CDR3 is TGCAGTGCTAGAGGGAGACAGGGGGCTACCTTC. Amino acids: CSARGRQGATF.

This chain connects TRBV5-1 to TRBJ2-1; D is possibly TRBD1 or TRBD2 (5 bases each). V was shortened by 4 bases and J by 8 bases, with 13 bases between the two germline ends. Germline V gene sequence: CDR1 SGHRS, CDR2 YFSETQ. The CDR3 is 13 amino acids. For the CDR3, the DNA is TGCGCCAGCAGCCAGGGTCTGGGGGATGAGCAGTTCTTC. It is translated as CASSQGLGDEQFF.

The chain has TRBV9 and TRBJ1-6; D perhaps matches TRBD1 (5 bases). Trimming removed 0 bases from V and 7 bases from J, with 8 bases in between. The CDR3 sequence is 14 residues long. From germline, CDR1 is SGDLS and CDR2 YYNGEE. CDR3 in DNA: TGTGCCAGCAGCGTAGTGGGGCACAATTCACCCCTCCACTTT. This sequence encodes CASSVVGHNSPLHF.

This clone was detected many times. V and J are TRBV9 and TRBJ1-2; weak D call: TRBD1 (5 bases). Trimming took off 0 bases at V and 0 bases at J, with 9 bases between the two ends. The CDR3 covers 15 residues. Germline-derived CDR1 and CDR2 are SGDLS and YYNGEE. For the CDR3, the DNA is TGTGCCAGCAGCGTAGACAGGAAGGCTAACTATGGCTACACCTTC. This codes for CASSVDRKANYGYTF.

The chain uses TRBV9 and TRBJ2-1, with 11 bases aligning to TRBD2. The CDR3 loop spans 15 amino acids. Germline-derived CDR1 and CDR2 are SGDLS and YYNGEE. With 3 bases clipped from V and 8 bases from J, the junction kept 7 bases outside the gene matches. CDR3 DNA sequence: TGTGCCAGCAGCGCAACTAGCGGGGGAGTCTATGAGCAGTTCTTC. Translated: CASSATSGGVYEQFF.

This clone was observed a few times. The chain carries TRBV7-2 and TRBJ1-6; D remains unclear. Germline CDR1 SGHTA, CDR2 FQGNSA. Trimming left V 2 bases short and J 5 bases short, with 16 bases between. This CDR3 spans 17 amino acids. The CDR3 region has the DNA TGTGCCAGCAGCTTACATCTTTATAGGGTAGATAATTCACCCCTCCACTTT. Amino acids: CASSLHLYRVDNSPLHF.

This chain uses TRBV11-2 with TRBJ2-3; D gene uncertain. V lost 9 bases and J 5 bases, leaving 18 bases between the germline ends. The CDR3 runs 14 residues. The germline V gene has CDR1 SGHAT and CDR2 FQNNGV. The CDR3 DNA reads TGTGCCAGGACCCTTCGTTTGCGAAAAGATACGCAGTATTTT. Protein sequence: CARTLRLRKDTQYF. The full variable domain, completed using reference TRBV11-2 and TRBJ2-3, is EAGVAQSPRYKIIEKRQSVAFWCNPISGHATLYWYQQILGQGPKLLIQFQNNGVVDDSQLPKDRFSAERLKGVDSTLKIQPAKLEDSAVYLCARTLRLRKDTQYFGPGTRLTVL.

As to this clone: This sample also contains other DNA sequences that code for the same CDR3. The V gene is TRBV6-5, the J gene TRBJ2-6; D unresolved. V lost 3 bases, J lost 0 bases, and 3 bases lay in between. Looked up from germline, CDR1 is MNHEY and CDR2 is SVGAGI. The CDR3 contains 14 residues. The CDR3 protein is CASSYLSGANVLTF. In DNA, the CDR3 is TGTGCCAGCAGTTATCTCTCTGGGGCCAACGTCCTGACTTTC.